A selection of T cell receptor beta chains follows, all from one sample in a study of blood T cells in healthy people across ages. Using its own MiXCR run on the 5' RACE reads, TCRdb lists one record per CDR3 protein. The data contain around 990,000 distinct CDR3 sequences, around two fifths of them singletons. Sequencing used blood. The receptor set was obtained from a young man in good health. Each CDR3 is given with its conserved first and last residue. Each record gives: J gene, V gene, clone size, D gene, CDR3 protein, CDR3 DNA. D genes are given only for firm matches. Some rows have no size entry. The others give once, few or many, or a class for an expanded clone.

J gene: TRBJ2-1
V gene: TRBV25-1
clone size: .
D gene: TRBD1
CDR3 protein: CASSGTGGEQFF
CDR3 DNA: TGTGCCAGCAGTGGAACAGGGGGTGAGCAGTTCTTC

J gene: TRBJ2-5
V gene: TRBV24-1
clone size: few
D gene: TRBD2
CDR3 protein: CATSDQGTSGYNEQYF
CDR3 DNA: TGTGCCACCAGTGATCAGGGGACTAGCGGATACAATGAGCAGTACTTC

J gene: TRBJ2-5
V gene: TRBV7-2
clone size: .
D gene: .
CDR3 protein: CASSLVPDQETQYF
CDR3 DNA: TGTGCCAGCAGCTTAGTCCCAGACCAAGAGACCCAGTACTTC

J gene: TRBJ1-5
V gene: TRBV27
clone size: .
D gene: .
CDR3 protein: CASSPYPGHNQPQHF
CDR3 DNA: TGTGCCAGCAGTCCCTATCCGGGACACAATCAGCCCCAGCATTTT

J gene: TRBJ2-4
V gene: TRBV6-1
clone size: few
D gene: .
CDR3 protein: CASRDHREGLAKNIQYF
CDR3 DNA: TGTGCCAGCAGGGACCACAGGGAGGGACTAGCCAAAAACATTCAGTACTTC

J gene: TRBJ1-5
V gene: TRBV7-2
clone size: .
D gene: .
CDR3 protein: CASSLEGFRNQPQHF
CDR3 DNA: TGTGCCAGCAGCTTAGAAGGGTTCCGCAATCAGCCCCAGCATTTT

J gene: TRBJ2-1
V gene: TRBV20-1
clone size: many
D gene: .
CDR3 protein: CSATRDGNEQFF
CDR3 DNA: TGCAGTGCCACCCGGGACGGCAATGAGCAGTTCTTC

J gene: TRBJ1-6
V gene: TRBV20-1
clone size: once
D gene: .
CDR3 protein: CSARPEGTVDSPLHF
CDR3 DNA: TGCAGTGCTAGACCCGAGGGAACGGTTGATTCACCCCTCCACTTT

J gene: TRBJ1-2
V gene: TRBV5-1
clone size: few
D gene: .
CDR3 protein: CASSPTVTGDYGYTF
CDR3 DNA: TGCGCCAGCAGCCCGACGGTGACTGGGGACTATGGCTACACCTTC

J gene: TRBJ2-6
V gene: TRBV10-3
clone size: .
D gene: TRBD1
CDR3 protein: CAISSGGFSGGANVLTF
CDR3 DNA: TGTGCCATCAGTTCAGGGGGCTTCTCTGGTGGGGCCAACGTCCTGACTTTC